This is a list of T cell receptor beta chains from one sample in a study of blood T cell repertoires in COVID-19. TCRdb's copy holds only in-frame clones and misses some; the assay was immunoSEQ multiplex PCR. Among 200,000 to 300,000 clones, approximately 86% were seen once, and the ten largest hold under 2%. The sequenced material came from peripheral blood. The receptors were gathered from a woman aged 60-75 years who had recovered from COVID-19. Both conserved end residues are part of each CDR3. D genes are given only for firm matches. Some rows mark clone size as missing; the rest say once, few, many or name a class of expanded clone.

v_call	clone_size	j_call	d_call	cdr3_nt	cdr3_aa
TRBV3-1/TRBV3-2	-	TRBJ2-2	TRBD2	TGTGCCAGCAGCCACTCGGCGACGGGGGGGCCCGGGGAGCTGTTTTTT	CASSHSATGGPGELFF
TRBV3-1/TRBV3-2	once	TRBJ2-1	-	TGTGCCAGCAGCCCGATCGGCTCCTACAATGAGCAGTTCTTC	CASSPIGSYNEQFF
TRBV15	few	TRBJ1-4	-	TGTGCCACCAGCAGAGATGCGGGCCTCAATGAAAAACTGTTTTTT	CATSRDAGLNEKLFF
TRBV5-6	-	TRBJ2-5	TRBD1	TGTGCCAGGGAGACAGGGACAGAGACCCAGTACTTC	CARETGTETQYF
TRBV5-1	-	TRBJ1-3	-	TGCGCCAGCAGCACAGATGGAAACACCATATATTTT	CASSTDGNTIYF
TRBV7-6	-	TRBJ2-2	TRBD2	TGTGCCAGCAGCTTAAGTGGCGGGGGGCCCACCGGGGAGCTGTTTTTT	CASSLSGGGPTGELFF
TRBV7-9	-	TRBJ2-7	TRBD1	TGTGCCAGCAGCTCAACCGACAGGGGGCCCTACGAGCAGTACTTC	CASSSTDRGPYEQYF
TRBV3-1/TRBV3-2	-	TRBJ2-5	TRBD1	TGTGCCAGCAGCCCTAGACAGGGGGGGACAGAGACCCAGTACTTC	CASSPRQGGTETQYF
TRBV7-9	-	TRBJ1-3	TRBD1	TGTGCCAGCAGCCCCATATTATGGGGAATGGGACAGGGAAGAAACACCATATATTTT	CASSPILWGMGQGRNTIYF
TRBV5-1	-	TRBJ2-1	-	TGCGCCAGCAGCTTGGCCATTTTGCGGCTAGATGAGCAGTTCTTC	CASSLAILRLDEQFF
TRBV27	-	TRBJ2-7	TRBD1	TGTGCCAGCAGTCCGGGACAGCCCCCCTACGAGCAGTACTTC	CASSPGQPPYEQYF
TRBV27	-	TRBJ1-5	-	TGTGCCAGCAGTTTACTTGCCGTGGGGCCGAGTAATCAGCCCCAGCATTTT	CASSLLAVGPSNQPQHF
TRBV7-6	-	TRBJ1-1	-	TGTGCCAGCAGCTTGGACAGCATGAACACTGAAGCTTTCTTT	CASSLDSMNTEAFF
TRBV9	few	TRBJ2-1	TRBD1	TGTGCCAGCAGCGGCACAGGGGACAATGAGCAGTTCTTC	CASSGTGDNEQFF
TRBV2	-	TRBJ2-1	TRBD2	TGTGCCAGCAGTCTACTAGCGGGGAGCTACAATGAGCAGTTCTTC	CASSLLAGSYNEQFF
TRBV19	-	TRBJ2-5	TRBD1	TGTGCCAGTAGTATAGGACAGGGAGTGAAGACCCAGTACTTC	CASSIGQGVKTQYF
TRBV18	-	TRBJ2-5	TRBD1	TGTGCCAGCTCACCCCGACAGGGCGCCGGAGAGACCCAGTACTTC	CASSPRQGAGETQYF
TRBV6-5	-	TRBJ1-2	TRBD1	TGTGCCAGCCGCCGGGACAGCCTCTGGGGCTACACCTTC	CASRRDSLWGYTF
TRBV12-3/TRBV12-4	-	TRBJ2-5	-	TGTGCCAGCAGCCCCGGGATCGAGACCCAGTACTTC	CASSPGIETQYF
TRBV5-4	-	TRBJ2-2	-	TGTGCCAGCAGCCGCCAGGGACAGAACACCGGGGAGCTGTTTTTT	CASSRQGQNTGELFF
TRBV11-3	-	TRBJ2-1	-	TGTGCCAGCAGCTTAGCGCGGTACAATGAGCAGTTCTTC	CASSLARYNEQFF
TRBV2	once	TRBJ2-1	-	TGTGCCAGCAGTGACGAGGAATTTACCAATGAGCAGTTCTTC	CASSDEEFTNEQFF
TRBV7-2	-	TRBJ1-2	-	TGTGCCAGCAGCTTATCGGGTTACCCCTATGGCTACACCTTC	CASSLSGYPYGYTF
TRBV6-1	-	TRBJ2-3	TRBD1	TGTGCCAGCAGTGAAAAGGGACAGGAGAGGGCAATCGCAGATACGCAGTATTTT	CASSEKGQERAIADTQYF
TRBV3-1/TRBV3-2	-	TRBJ2-7	TRBD2	TGTGCCAGCAGCCAAGGGGACCCCCGCACCACTAGCGGGGTGAGCTCCTACGAGCAGTACTTC	CASSQGDPRTTSGVSSYEQYF
TRBV5-1	-	TRBJ2-1	-	TGCGCCAGCAGTAGGATGGAGGGCTCCTACAATGAGCAGTTCTTC	CASSRMEGSYNEQFF
TRBV28	-	TRBJ1-2	-	TGTGCCATCGTAGGGGAATCTAACTATGGCTACACCTTC	CAIVGESNYGYTF
TRBV7-9	-	TRBJ2-7	-	TGTGCCAGCAGCTTAGATCAGGGGGAGCAGTACTTC	CASSLDQGEQYF
TRBV6-6	-	TRBJ1-5	-	TGTGCCAGCAGGAAAACAGGGTCCGGAAGCAATCAGCCCCAGCATTTT	CASRKTGSGSNQPQHF
TRBV19	-	TRBJ1-6	-	TGTGCCAGTACCATTGGGAGCTCCTATAATTCACCCCTCCACTTT	CASTIGSSYNSPLHF
TRBV11-2	-	TRBJ2-1	TRBD2	TGTGCCAGCAGCGTCCGCGGGGGAGCTTTCTACAATGAGCAGTTCTTC	CASSVRGGAFYNEQFF
TRBV29-1	-	TRBJ1-4	TRBD1	TGCAGCGTTGGGGACAGGGGCTTTCCTAATGAAAAACTGTTTTTT	CSVGDRGFPNEKLFF
TRBV2	-	TRBJ2-7	-	TGTGCCAGCAGGCGGACAGATCAGTACTTC	CASRRTDQYF
TRBV20-1	-	TRBJ2-1	TRBD2	TGCAGTGCTAGTCGGCTAGCGGGGGGGCCCGTTCAATTCGGAGAGCAGTTCTTC	CSASRLAGGPVQFGEQFF
TRBV7-2	-	TRBJ2-3	TRBD2	TGTGCCAGCAGCCCGCTATCGCGGGGGGGCCCGGATACGCAGTATTTT	CASSPLSRGGPDTQYF
TRBV2	-	TRBJ1-4	-	TGTGCCAGCAGTCCAAAAGGCGGGTATGGAAAACTGTTTTTT	CASSPKGGYGKLFF
TRBV11-2	few	TRBJ1-1	-	TGTGCCAGCAGCTTAGATCCAAACACTGAAGCTTTCTTT	CASSLDPNTEAFF
TRBV2	-	TRBJ1-3	TRBD1	TGTGCCGTCACGACAGGGACCTCTGGAAACACCATATATTTT	CAVTTGTSGNTIYF
TRBV11-1	-	TRBJ2-1	-	TGTGCCAGCAGCTTAGGTGGGCCCTCAAGTCTGGGGCAGTTCTTC	CASSLGGPSSLGQFF
TRBV11-3	-	TRBJ2-1	TRBD1	TGTGCCAGCAGCCCCAGACAGGGCTCCTACAATGAGCAGTTCTTC	CASSPRQGSYNEQFF
TRBV7-3	once	TRBJ2-1	-	TGTGCCAGCAGCCGGGTTTCGGGGATAAGCTCCTACAATGAGCAGTTCTTC	CASSRVSGISSYNEQFF
TRBV7-3	-	TRBJ2-3	TRBD2	TGTGCCAGCAGCCTGGGGGGGTATGGCACAGATACGCAGTATTTT	CASSLGGYGTDTQYF
TRBV27	-	TRBJ1-1	-	TGTGCCAGCAGCTCACAGGGTTTGATTGCTGAAGCTTTCTTT	CASSSQGLIAEAFF
TRBV7-9	few	TRBJ2-1	TRBD1	TGTGCCAGCAGCTGGGCGACAGGGGGCCTGAATGAGCAGTTCTTC	CASSWATGGLNEQFF